This is a list of T cell receptor beta chains from one sample in a study of shared clonotypes between healthy human individuals. Generated by immunoSEQ multiplex PCR, the TCRdb table keeps only in-frame clones and is missing some. Among fewer than 850,000 clones listed, roughly 78% were seen once. The sample was memory CD4+ T cells sorted from blood. Every receptor here comes from a woman aged 25-40 years in good health. CDR3s include the opening cysteine and the closing phenylalanine or tryptophan. A D gene is named only where the DNA matches it firmly. A clone size is listed for some rows: how often the clone was seen (once, few, many), or a class if it is expanded.

clone size	D gene	V gene	J gene	CDR3 protein	CDR3 DNA
.	.	TRBV27	TRBJ2-7	CASRLTRDFYEQYF	TGTGCCAGCCGACTGACGCGAGACTTCTACGAGCAGTACTTC
many	TRBD2	TRBV7-9	TRBJ2-3	CASSVTTSGGWDTQYF	TGTGCCAGCAGCGTAACGACTAGCGGAGGTTGGGATACGCAGTATTTT
.	TRBD2	TRBV6-5	TRBJ2-1	CASERENNEQFF	TGTGCCAGCGAGCGGGAGAACAATGAGCAGTTCTTC
once	TRBD1	TRBV29-1	TRBJ2-7	CSVLTGDYEQYF	TGCAGCGTCTTGACAGGGGACTACGAGCAGTACTTC
.	TRBD1	TRBV28	TRBJ2-1	CASSWGTGGAKHEQFF	TGTGCCAGCAGTTGGGGGACAGGGGGCGCAAAACACGAGCAGTTCTTC
.	TRBD1	TRBV2	TRBJ2-7	CASSWAGGLLSNEQYF	TGTGCCAGCAGTTGGGCAGGGGGCCTGTTGTCGAACGAGCAGTACTTC
.	TRBD1	TRBV25-1	TRBJ2-3	CASSGTGSDTQYF	TGTGCCAGCAGTGGGACAGGGTCAGATACGCAGTATTTT
few	.	TRBV9	TRBJ1-1	CASSVGLGAADTEAFF	TGTGCCAGCAGCGTAGGGCTGGGGGCAGCGGACACTGAAGCTTTCTTT
once	.	TRBV5-1	TRBJ2-3	CASSPRQVTDTQYF	TGCGCCAGCAGCCCAAGACAGGTCACAGATACGCAGTATTTT
.	TRBD2	TRBV6-1	TRBJ2-3	CASSVLPSGSTDTQYF	TGTGCCAGCAGTGTCCTTCCTAGCGGATCAACAGATACGCAGTATTTT
.	.	TRBV5-1	TRBJ2-1	CASSSQNNEQFF	TGCGCCAGCAGCTCGCAAAACAATGAGCAGTTCTTC
.	TRBD1	TRBV11-2	TRBJ2-5	CASSLRPLGQVAETQYF	TGTGCCAGCAGCTTAAGACCTCTCGGACAGGTAGCGGAGACCCAGTACTTC
.	.	TRBV19	TRBJ1-1	CASSVNTEAFF	TGTGCCAGTAGTGTGAACACTGAAGCTTTCTTT
.	.	TRBV11-2	TRBJ2-1	CASSLGGLGYNEQFF	TGTGCCAGCAGCTTAGGGGGACTCGGGTACAATGAGCAGTTCTTC
.	TRBD1	TRBV28	TRBJ2-6	CASSSPGRDRGTGANVLTF	TGTGCCAGCAGCTCCCCAGGTCGGGACAGGGGTACTGGGGCCAACGTCCTGACTTTC
.	.	TRBV6-6	TRBJ1-5	CASTPDHSNQPQHF	TGTGCCAGCACTCCCGACCATAGCAATCAGCCCCAGCATTTT
.	TRBD2	TRBV5-1	TRBJ2-7	CASSLGPGGRIYEQYF	TGCGCCAGCAGCTTGGGCCCCGGCGGGAGAATTTACGAGCAGTACTTC
.	TRBD1	TRBV7-2	TRBJ2-7	CASSLQGAPAYEQYF	TGTGCCAGCAGCTTACAGGGGGCGCCGGCCTACGAGCAGTACTTC
.	.	TRBV11-2	TRBJ2-3	CASRFLSEVTATDTQYF	TGTGCCAGCAGGTTCCTCTCGGAAGTCACCGCCACAGATACGCAGTATTTT
.	TRBD2	TRBV7-2	TRBJ2-1	CASSPFRVAGVGVQFF	TGTGCCAGCAGCCCATTTCGCGTAGCGGGAGTCGGGGTGCAGTTCTTC
.	TRBD2	TRBV5-1	TRBJ2-7	CASSLGLAGDRYEQYF	TGCGCCAGCAGCTTGGGGCTAGCGGGAGACAGGTACGAGCAGTACTTC
.	TRBD2	TRBV5-1	TRBJ2-4	CASSEGLAGVNIQYF	TGCGCCAGCAGCGAGGGACTAGCGGGAGTAAACATTCAGTACTTC
.	.	TRBV5-4	TRBJ2-5	CASSLASGPGETQYF	TGTGCCAGCAGCTTGGCTTCAGGCCCGGGGGAGACCCAGTACTTC